A single sample gave rise to the 13 T cell receptor beta chains below, sequenced in a study of blood T cell repertoires in COVID-19. TCRdb's table, derived via immunoSEQ multiplex PCR, lists solely in-frame clones and lacks some. The sample shows 130,000 to 150,000 clones, approximately 85% of them seen only once. What was sequenced was peripheral blood. The receptors were gathered from a man aged 70 or older with acute or convalescent COVID-19.

The chain links TRBV19 to TRBJ2-6; tentatively, D is TRBD1 (5 bases). The germline CDR1 and CDR2 sequences are LNHDA and SQIVND (reference sequence). The CDR3 has 13 amino acids. V dropped 7 bases and J dropped 4 bases, with 8 bases sitting between them. CDR3 protein: CASMGLGANVLTF. CDR3 in DNA: TGTGCCAGTATGGGGCTAGGGGCCAACGTCCTGACTTTC.

The genes are TRBV6-5 and TRBJ1-1, with D tentatively TRBD1 (5 bases). The CDR3 has 15 residues. Germline V gene lookup returns CDR1 MNHEY and CDR2 SVGAGI. V was clipped by 6 bases and J by 4 bases, with 18 bases between them. The CDR3 is CASRGLGASGTEAFF. The DNA of the CDR3 is TGTGCCAGCAGGGGACTAGGGGCGTCGGGCACTGAAGCTTTCTTT.

The V gene is TRBV3-1 (or the pseudogene TRBV3-2), the J gene TRBJ2-7, with 10 bases matching TRBD2. Germline V lookup: CDR1 LGHDT, CDR2 YNNKEL (reference sequence). This CDR3 is 15 amino acids long. With 0 bases clipped from V and 4 bases from J, the junction kept 3 bases outside the gene matches. CDR3: CASSQDVLAGYEQYF. The CDR3 bases are TGTGCCAGCAGCCAAGATGTACTAGCGGGATACGAGCAGTACTTC.

V is TRBV10-1 and J is TRBJ1-1, with 9 bases identical to TRBD1. Germline trimming cut 2 bases from V and 0 bases from J; bases unmatched to any gene: 4. Per the germline V gene, CDR1 is WNHNN and CDR2 is SYGVQD (reference sequence). The CDR3 length is 16 residues. CDR3 region: CASSERQGGLNTEAFF. The CDR3 DNA is TGCGCCAGCAGTGAGCGACAGGGGGGATTGAACACTGAAGCTTTCTTT.

This clone was picked up one time. The genes are TRBV5-1 and TRBJ1-4; D is uncertain. The CDR3 loop spans 15 amino acids. Germline-derived CDR1 and CDR2 are SGHRS and YFSETQ. V lost 1 base to trimming and J lost 3 bases, with 10 bases between them. Here the CDR3 DNA reads TGCGCCAGCAGCTTGAGCGGGGTAGCTAATGAAAAACTGTTTTTT. Its translation: CASSLSGVANEKLFF. The variable domain in full, completed from reference TRBV5-1 and TRBJ1-4, reads KAGVTQTPRYLIKTRGQQVTLSCSPISGHRSVSWYQQTPGQGLQFLFEYFSETQRNKGNFPGRFSGRQFSNSRSEMNVSTLELGDSALYLCASSLSGVANEKLFFGSGTQLSVL.

DNA for the CDR3: TGTGCCAGCTCACCCGACAGGGGTGACACCATATATTTT. Translation: CASSPDRGDTIYF. The gene calls are TRBV18 and TRBJ1-3; TRBD1 aligns across 8 bases. Per the germline V gene, CDR1 is KGHSH and CDR2 is LQKENI. The CDR3 loop spans 13 amino acids. The V and J ends lost 3 bases and 8 bases, in that order; junction bases with no gene match: 3.

This clone was found once. This chain links TRBV3-1 (or the pseudogene TRBV3-2) with TRBJ2-4, with TRBD1 matching over 9 bases. Trimming at V came to 4 bases and at J to 8 bases, leaving 9 bases not matched to a gene. Germline V gene lookup returns CDR1 LGHDT and CDR2 YNNKEL (reference sequence). The CDR3 has 15 residues. CDR3 loop: CASSPSLTGGDIQYF. CDR3 bases: TGTGCCAGCAGCCCCTCGTTGACAGGGGGAGACATTCAGTACTTC.

This clone has only a few counts. The gene calls are TRBV7-9 and TRBJ2-7; possibly TRBD2 for D (5 bases). Trimming cost V 5 bases and J 7 bases, with 18 bases left between them. The CDR3 runs 14 residues. CDR1 SEHNR and CDR2 FQNEAQ come from the germline V gene (reference sequence). CDR3 coding DNA: TGTGCCAGCAGCACAGACCGACGGGGATGGGAGCAGTACTTC. This gives the protein CASSTDRRGWEQYF.

Only one count was recorded for this clone. The V call is TRBV18, the J call TRBJ2-7; weak D call: TRBD2 (5 bases). V was shortened by 4 bases and J by 0 bases, with 13 bases between the two germline ends. This CDR3 has 15 residues. The germline V gene encodes CDR1 KGHSH and CDR2 LQKENI. The CDR3 DNA reads as TGTGCCAGCTCACTTAAAGAGGGCAGCTCCTACGAGCAGTACTTC. Its translation is CASSLKEGSSYEQYF.

This chain connects TRBV6-6 to TRBJ1-6; TRBD1 is a possible D gene (6 bases). V was trimmed by 8 bases and J by 8 bases, leaving 13 bases between them. This CDR3 has 13 amino acids. Germline CDR1 is MNHNY and CDR2 is SVGAGI (reference sequence). CDR3 nucleotides: TGTGCCAGCGGGACAAGACGGGATTCACCCCTCCACTTT. Encoded protein: CASGTRRDSPLHF.

The chain joins TRBV10-3 to TRBJ2-2, with 7 bases fitting TRBD1. This CDR3 has 15 amino acids. Per germline, CDR1 ENHRY and CDR2 SYGVKD. V shed 6 bases, J shed 2 bases, and the junction held 6 bases outside the gene matches. In DNA form, the CDR3 reads TGTGCCATCAGGCAGGGGGTGTTAAACACCGGGGAGCTGTTTTTT. Translated, it gives CAIRQGVLNTGELFF.

CDR3 amino acids: CASSTGLLNTEAFF. As DNA, the CDR3 is TGTGCCAGTAGTACAGGGTTACTGAACACTGAAGCTTTCTTT. The J gene is TRBJ1-1, the V gene TRBV2, with D perhaps TRBD1 (6 bases). This CDR3 spans 14 amino acids. CDR1 is SNHLY, CDR2 FYNNEI, per germline. V was cut by 9 bases and J by 0 bases, with 14 bases left in between. Full variable domain (missing parts from reference TRBV2 and TRBJ1-1): EPEVTQTPSHQVTQMGQEVILRCVPISNHLYFYWYRQILGQKVEFLVSFYNNEISEKSEIFDDQFSVERPDGSNFTLKIRSTKLEDSAMYFCASSTGLLNTEAFFGQGTRLTVV.

The table lists this clone with a few counts. The CDR3 DNA follows: TGTGCCAGCAGTTTATCCAGGGAAGAGACCCAGTACTTC. Encoded protein: CASSLSREETQYF. The chain is built from TRBV27 and TRBJ2-5, with D possibly TRBD1 on 5 matching bases. Germline CDR1 and CDR2: MNHEY and SMNVEV (reference sequence). V was clipped by 0 bases and J by 3 bases, with 5 bases between them. This CDR3 has 13 residues.